These T cell receptor beta chains were read from a single sample in a study of cytotoxic CD8 clonotypes in ibrutinib-treated CLL. This table comes from immunoSEQ multiplex PCR, and its TCRdb copy is limited to in-frame clones, with some not included. The sample holds approximately 92,000 clones; 75% to 80% are singletons and the top ten take approximately 23%. The source was PBMCs, collected after 24 months of ibrutinib treatment. The receptors come from a human donor with chronic lymphocytic leukemia. CDR3s leave out the opening cysteine and the closing phenylalanine or tryptophan.

V gene	J gene	CDR3 protein
TRBV19	TRBJ1-4	ASSTTGAREKLF
TRBV30	TRBJ1-4	AVGSDDEKLF
TRBV6-1	TRBJ2-3	ASSEGSTDTQY
TRBV13	TRBJ2-3	ASSYWGQGNADTQY
TRBV7-7	TRBJ2-5	ASTPATGVETQY
TRBV5-6	TRBJ2-7	ASSLDSGTNEQY
TRBV27	TRBJ1-2	ASSLNRRNYGYT
TRBV11-2	TRBJ2-7	ASSLDLGLGEQY
TRBV28	TRBJ1-6	ASFSIGTGENSPLH
TRBV7-3	TRBJ2-2	ASSPYYRRTGSGELF
TRBV4-1	TRBJ1-4	ASSQDARPQRKLF
TRBV4-3	TRBJ2-2	ASSQDQTGGALGGELF
TRBV7-8	TRBJ2-1	ASSLGSTSGGYNEQF
TRBV7-2	TRBJ2-1	ASSSTSGSYNEQF
TRBV5-1	TRBJ2-1	ASSLVYWGGDEQF
TRBV6-5	TRBJ1-5	ASSPSGGGNQPQH
TRBV11-2	TRBJ2-1	ASGDKGVGVHEQF
TRBV7-9	TRBJ2-7	ASSLGGVGISYEQY
TRBV11-3	TRBJ2-7	ASSLDGGSYEQY
TRBV19	TRBJ1-1	ASSIVGANTEAF
TRBV19	TRBJ2-3	ASSIGSGGFDTQY
TRBV9	TRBJ1-2	ASSTTGNYGYT
TRBV7-2	TRBJ1-5	ASSPTRGGQPQH
TRBV18	TRBJ1-2	ASSPPSNYGYT
TRBV6-1	TRBJ1-6	ASRGVSYNSPLH
TRBV28	TRBJ2-3	ASSLSGVGSTDTQY
TRBV19	TRBJ2-5	ASSKKRQGQETQY
TRBV27	TRBJ2-3	ASRQSGRPTDTQY
TRBV5-4	TRBJ2-1	ASSQDRAEQF